A selection of T cell receptor beta chains follows, all from one sample in a study of blood T cell repertoires in COVID-19. Profiling relied on immunoSEQ multiplex PCR, and the TCRdb table lists in-frame clones only, not all of them. Here the sample spans around 160,000 clones, approximately 78% being singletons. The sample consisted of peripheral blood. Every receptor here comes from a human donor with acute or convalescent COVID-19. The donor label of this sample is uncertain. Each CDR3 is given without its conserved first and last residue. The order of the fields is J gene, V gene, CDR3 protein.

j_call: TRBJ2-4
v_call: TRBV7-2
cdr3_aa: ASSYSRGNKNIQY

j_call: TRBJ2-2
v_call: TRBV7-9
cdr3_aa: ASSRTGAVNTGELF

j_call: TRBJ1-4
v_call: TRBV30
cdr3_aa: AWSGPRVYEKLF

j_call: TRBJ1-6
v_call: TRBV10-3
cdr3_aa: AIREGQGAHNSPLH

j_call: TRBJ2-1
v_call: TRBV19
cdr3_aa: ASSIGTSGLQF

j_call: TRBJ2-3
v_call: TRBV19
cdr3_aa: ASTARPGQGGDTQY

j_call: TRBJ1-6
v_call: TRBV6-2/TRBV6-3
cdr3_aa: ASSLRQALGNSPLH

j_call: TRBJ1-1
v_call: TRBV10-3
cdr3_aa: AISVTENTEAF

j_call: TRBJ2-1
v_call: TRBV18
cdr3_aa: ASSPATGYNEQF

j_call: TRBJ1-1
v_call: TRBV5-6
cdr3_aa: ASSFVTGQQEAF

j_call: TRBJ1-2
v_call: TRBV27
cdr3_aa: ASRDNRELGGYT

j_call: TRBJ1-1
v_call: TRBV5-6
cdr3_aa: ASSLSTEAF

j_call: TRBJ2-2
v_call: TRBV4-3
cdr3_aa: ASSQDLVKGQGGSGGELF

j_call: TRBJ2-7
v_call: TRBV18
cdr3_aa: ASSPPEVPYEQY

j_call: TRBJ2-3
v_call: TRBV3-1/TRBV3-2
cdr3_aa: ASSHLAGGFTDTQY

j_call: TRBJ1-3
v_call: TRBV4-1
cdr3_aa: ASSPQGAEGNTIY

j_call: TRBJ2-1
v_call: TRBV4-1
cdr3_aa: ASKSSGGADYNEQF

j_call: TRBJ1-5
v_call: TRBV30
cdr3_aa: AWSVRGGRQPQH

j_call: TRBJ1-5
v_call: TRBV30
cdr3_aa: AWSGGPYSNQPQH

j_call: TRBJ1-1
v_call: TRBV4-3
cdr3_aa: ASSQLYRGTEAF

j_call: TRBJ2-2
v_call: TRBV7-2
cdr3_aa: ASSLAATYSNTGELF

j_call: TRBJ1-6
v_call: TRBV21-1
cdr3_aa: ASSKGIFESPLH

j_call: TRBJ1-5
v_call: TRBV5-1
cdr3_aa: ASSSTGDLNQPQH

j_call: TRBJ1-2
v_call: TRBV4-2
cdr3_aa: ASSQEDWNYGYT

j_call: TRBJ2-6
v_call: TRBV6-5
cdr3_aa: ASSISPGANVLT

j_call: TRBJ2-5
v_call: TRBV7-8
cdr3_aa: ASSSAGGRAAETQY

j_call: TRBJ1-6
v_call: TRBV5-1
cdr3_aa: ASSLVGGGSPLH

j_call: TRBJ2-5
v_call: TRBV5-1
cdr3_aa: ASSSPRGAETQY

j_call: TRBJ1-5
v_call: TRBV2
cdr3_aa: ASSVQGRQPQH

j_call: TRBJ2-6
v_call: TRBV5-1
cdr3_aa: ASSTERGYGANVLT

j_call: TRBJ1-1
v_call: TRBV13
cdr3_aa: ASRNSQGRNTEAF

j_call: TRBJ2-5
v_call: TRBV18
cdr3_aa: ASSNAPDRGGIQY

j_call: TRBJ2-3
v_call: TRBV10-2
cdr3_aa: ASRLGQGSTDTQY

j_call: TRBJ2-7
v_call: TRBV4-3
cdr3_aa: ASSQGPSGGIFSYEQY

j_call: TRBJ2-3
v_call: TRBV10-3
cdr3_aa: ASSRAPDTQY

j_call: TRBJ1-2
v_call: TRBV4-1
cdr3_aa: ASSQYEGYT

j_call: TRBJ2-1
v_call: TRBV6-5
cdr3_aa: ASSYSSGNNEQF

j_call: TRBJ1-1
v_call: TRBV4-2
cdr3_aa: ASSPRQGRNTEAF

j_call: TRBJ2-4
v_call: TRBV6-1
cdr3_aa: ASSDDDWGQGKNIQY

j_call: TRBJ2-7
v_call: TRBV18
cdr3_aa: ASSPGTSHEQY

j_call: TRBJ1-2
v_call: TRBV3-1/TRBV3-2
cdr3_aa: ASSLLDRDRGYGYT

j_call: TRBJ1-1
v_call: TRBV3-1/TRBV3-2
cdr3_aa: ASSQGGGSTEAF

j_call: TRBJ1-1
v_call: TRBV5-6
cdr3_aa: ASSPEPGTVNTEAF

j_call: TRBJ2-7
v_call: TRBV6-8
cdr3_aa: ASSYTQARDEQY

j_call: TRBJ1-4
v_call: TRBV7-2
cdr3_aa: ASSLRGAGGEKLF